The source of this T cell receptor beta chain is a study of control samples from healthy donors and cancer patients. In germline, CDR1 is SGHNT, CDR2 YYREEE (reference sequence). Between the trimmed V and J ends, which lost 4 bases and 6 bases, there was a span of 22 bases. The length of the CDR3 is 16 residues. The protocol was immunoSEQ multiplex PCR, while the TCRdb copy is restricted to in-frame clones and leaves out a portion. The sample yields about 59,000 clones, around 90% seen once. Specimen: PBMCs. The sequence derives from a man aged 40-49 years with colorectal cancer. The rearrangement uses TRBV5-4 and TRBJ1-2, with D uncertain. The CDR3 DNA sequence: TGTGCCAGCAGCCGTGACCTCGACCCATCTGCGCATGGCTACACCTTC. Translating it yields CASSRDLDPSAHGYTF.